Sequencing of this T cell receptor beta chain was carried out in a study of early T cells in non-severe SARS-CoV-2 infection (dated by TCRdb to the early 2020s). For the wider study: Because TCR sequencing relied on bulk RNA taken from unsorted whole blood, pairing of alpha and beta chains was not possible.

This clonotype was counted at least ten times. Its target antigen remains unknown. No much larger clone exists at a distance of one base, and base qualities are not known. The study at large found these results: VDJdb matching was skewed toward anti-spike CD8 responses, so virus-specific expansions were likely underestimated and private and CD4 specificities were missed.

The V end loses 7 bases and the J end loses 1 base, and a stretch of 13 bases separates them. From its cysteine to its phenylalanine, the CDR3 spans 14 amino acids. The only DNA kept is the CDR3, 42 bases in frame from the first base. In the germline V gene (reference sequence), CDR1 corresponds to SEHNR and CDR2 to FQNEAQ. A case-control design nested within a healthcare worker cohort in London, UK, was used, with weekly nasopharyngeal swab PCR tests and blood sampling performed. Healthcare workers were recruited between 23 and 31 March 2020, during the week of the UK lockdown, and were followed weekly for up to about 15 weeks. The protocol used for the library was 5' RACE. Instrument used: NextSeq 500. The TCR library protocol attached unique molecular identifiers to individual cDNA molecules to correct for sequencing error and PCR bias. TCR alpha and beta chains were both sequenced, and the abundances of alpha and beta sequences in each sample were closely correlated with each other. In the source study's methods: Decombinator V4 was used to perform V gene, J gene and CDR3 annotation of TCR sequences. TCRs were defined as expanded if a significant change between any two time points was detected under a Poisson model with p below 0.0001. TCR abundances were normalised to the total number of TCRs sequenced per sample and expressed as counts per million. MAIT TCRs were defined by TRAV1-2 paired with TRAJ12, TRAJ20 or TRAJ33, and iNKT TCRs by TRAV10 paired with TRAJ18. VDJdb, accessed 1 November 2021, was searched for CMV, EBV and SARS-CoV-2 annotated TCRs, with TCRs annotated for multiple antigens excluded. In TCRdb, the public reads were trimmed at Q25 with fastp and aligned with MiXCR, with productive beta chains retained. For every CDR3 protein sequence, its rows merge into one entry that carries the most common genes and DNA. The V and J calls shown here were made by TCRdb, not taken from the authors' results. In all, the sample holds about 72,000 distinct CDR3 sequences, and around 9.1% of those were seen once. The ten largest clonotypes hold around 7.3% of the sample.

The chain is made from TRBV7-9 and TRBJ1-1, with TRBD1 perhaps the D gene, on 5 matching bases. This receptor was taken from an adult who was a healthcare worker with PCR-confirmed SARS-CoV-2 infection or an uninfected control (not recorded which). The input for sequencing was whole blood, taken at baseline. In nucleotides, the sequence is TGTGCCAGCAACATTAGGCAGGGGAACACTGAAGCTTTCTTT. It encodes CASNIRQGNTEAFF.